The 16 T cell receptor beta chains in this list originate from one sample, sequenced in a study of T cell repertoires in cytomegalovirus infection. Each CDR3 protein is one row after TCRdb ran MiXCR on the reads. Of some 230,000 distinct CDR3 sequences listed, approximately 22% are singletons. Sequences were obtained from CD8+ T cells from PBMCs. Receptors originate from a human donor in good health (CMV status not recorded). Some clones in this sample may be carry-over from other donors' samples.

This clonotype occurred a few times. The CDR3 DNA reads TGTGCCAGCAGCCAAGCCTCCTCGGCGGGGGGACTCCACTTT. Encoded protein: CASSQASSAGGLHF. The gene calls are TRBV4-2 and TRBJ1-6, with D possibly TRBD1 on 5 matching bases. CDR3 length: 14 residues. V gave up 1 base and J gave up 16 bases, with 17 bases separating them. Germline V gives CDR1 LGHNA, CDR2 YNFKEQ.

This clonotype was recorded a few times. The genes are TRBV7-6 and TRBJ2-1; D may match TRBD1 or TRBD2 (6 bases each). The CDR3 extends over 16 amino acids. The germline CDR1 and CDR2 sequences are SGHVS and FNYEAQ. The V end was cut by 0 bases, the J end by 0 bases, with 9 bases between. This CDR3 is CASSLAGGYSYNEQFF. The CDR3 DNA reads as TGTGCCAGCAGCTTAGCGGGGGGCTACTCCTACAATGAGCAGTTCTTC.

The sample holds many counts of this clonotype. This CDR3 is CASSLTSEIEQFF. The DNA of the CDR3 is TGTGCCAGCAGCTTGACTAGCGAAATAGAGCAGTTCTTC. The genes are TRBV7-2 and TRBJ2-1, with TRBD2 matching over 8 bases. CDR1 SGHTA and CDR2 FQGNSA come from the germline V gene. This CDR3 has 13 amino acids. The J segment lost 10 bases and the V segment lost 3 bases, leaving 5 bases of the junction unmatched. The full variable domain, its missing parts supplied by reference TRBV7-2 and TRBJ2-1, is GAGVSQSPSNKVTEKGKDVELRCDPISGHTALYWYRQSLGQGLEFLIYFQGNSAPDKSGLPSDRFSAERTGGSVSTLTIQRTQQEDSAVYLCASSLTSEIEQFFGPGTRLTVL.

This clonotype was recorded many times. The V gene is TRBV7-8, the J gene TRBJ2-5, with 12 bases identical to TRBD1. The CDR3 is 16 amino acids. The J segment lost 6 bases and the V segment lost 1 base, leaving 6 bases of the junction unmatched. Germline V gene data show CDR1 as SGHVS and CDR2 as FQNEAQ. CDR3 sequence: CASSLEGQGARKTQYF. The CDR3 DNA sequence: TGTGCCAGCAGCTTAGAGGGACAGGGGGCGCGGAAGACCCAGTACTTC.

CDR3 bases: TGTGCCAGCAGCCGGACACCAGTTAACAATGAGCAGTTCTTC. It is translated as CASSRTPVNNEQFF. V is TRBV5-6 and J is TRBJ2-1; possibly TRBD1 for D (5 bases). There are 14 residues in the CDR3. V was cut by 4 bases and J by 5 bases, with 13 bases left in between. Germline V gives CDR1 SGHDT, CDR2 YYEEEE.

The chain carries TRBV5-1 and TRBJ2-7; tentatively, D is TRBD1 (6 bases). The CDR3 length is 16 residues. The germline V gene encodes CDR1 SGHRS and CDR2 YFSETQ. The V end lost 0 bases, the J end lost 4 bases, and 17 bases lay between the germline ends. The CDR3 region is CASSLAPDSLEYEQYF. The CDR3 DNA sequence: TGCGCCAGCAGCTTGGCCCCGGACAGTCTCGAGTACGAGCAGTACTTC.

This clonotype has only a few counts. The chain is built from TRBV20-1 and TRBJ2-1; D may correspond to TRBD1 or TRBD2 (5 bases each). This CDR3 region has 13 residues. Germline CDR1 and CDR2: DFQATT and SNEGSKA (reference sequence). Trimming pared 4 bases from V and 3 bases from J, leaving 10 bases between. CDR3: CSAMGEDYNEQFF. The DNA of the CDR3 is TGCAGTGCTATGGGGGAAGACTACAATGAGCAGTTCTTC.

This clonotype was observed a few times. This chain joins TRBV5-8 and TRBJ2-7; 11 bases fit TRBD1. Germline V gene sequence: CDR1 SGHTS, CDR2 YDEGEE. J lost 4 bases, V lost 7 bases, and 4 bases had no gene match. The CDR3 totals 13 residues. The DNA of the CDR3 is TGTGCCAGCCCGGGGACAGGGGGATACGAGCAGTACTTC. This encodes CASPGTGGYEQYF.

This clonotype was seen more than once but under ten times. The chain joins TRBV6-1 to TRBJ2-5; D is undetermined. Germline V gene sequence: CDR1 MNHNS, CDR2 SASEGT. This CDR3 is 12 amino acids long. Trimming cost V 7 bases and J 1 base, with 7 bases left between them. The CDR3 DNA reads TGTGCCAGCACCTCTCTCCAAGAGACCCAGTACTTC. Protein product: CASTSLQETQYF.

V gene TRBV4-1 combines with J gene TRBJ1-2; tentatively, D is TRBD1 (6 bases). The CDR3 is 15 residues long. The germline V gene encodes CDR1 MGHRA and CDR2 YSYEKL. The V gene lost 2 bases and the J gene lost 6 bases, with 16 bases spanning the gap. The CDR3 nucleotides are TGCGCCAGCAGCCAAATTCAGACGACAGGAAATGGCTACACCTTC. Protein: CASSQIQTTGNGYTF.

In its sample, this clonotype was seen a few times. V gene TRBV28 combines with J gene TRBJ2-7, with D unclear. This CDR3 is 16 amino acids long. Germline-derived CDR1 and CDR2 are MDHEN and SYDVKM. Trimming pared 2 bases from V and 0 bases from J, leaving 14 bases between. The CDR3, as DNA: TGTGCCAGCAGTTTAGGAGCCGAGGAAGGCTCCTACGAGCAGTACTTC. Translation gives CASSLGAEEGSYEQYF.

On this clonotype itself: A read error is possible here, since a much larger clone lies one base away. The V gene is TRBV19, the J gene TRBJ1-5; 11 bases agree with TRBD1. Looked up from germline, CDR1 is LNHDA and CDR2 is SQIVND (reference sequence). Trimming at V came to 7 bases and at J to 6 bases, leaving 17 bases not matched to a gene. The CDR3 sequence is 18 residues long. The CDR3: CASIPLYGQGAFSQPQHF. In DNA form, the CDR3 reads TGTGCCAGTATTCCCTTATACGGACAGGGGGCATTCAGTCAGCCCCAGCATTTT.

The rearrangement uses TRBV12-3 or TRBV12-4 and TRBJ2-3; a weak D match, TRBD2 (7 bases). The CDR3 loop spans 15 amino acids. V gave up 8 bases and J gave up 0 bases, with 15 bases separating them. The CDR3 sequence: CASGGGTSSTDTQYF. The DNA of the CDR3 is TGTGCCAGCGGGGGGGGGACATCTAGCACAGATACGCAGTATTTT.

The V and J genes are TRBV6-5 and TRBJ1-6, with TRBD1 as a possible D gene (5 bases). CDR3 size: 15 residues. The V end was cut by 5 bases, the J end by 6 bases, with 14 bases between. Germline CDR1 is MNHEY and CDR2 is SVGAGI. In DNA form, the CDR3 reads TGTGCCAGCAGTCGCCCCGGGGCTTCTAATTCACCCCTCCACTTT. Protein product: CASSRPGASNSPLHF.

The V gene is TRBV29-1, the J gene TRBJ1-2; D gene unclear. Looked up from germline, CDR1 is SQVTM and CDR2 is ANQGSEA. V lost 4 bases, J lost 0 bases, and 9 bases lay in between. This CDR3 has 13 amino acids. CDR3 bases: TGCAGCGTTGTAAGGGAGACTAACTATGGCTACACCTTC. This translates into CSVVRETNYGYTF.

The chain links TRBV14 to TRBJ1-2, with a tentative D call TRBD1 (5 bases). The CDR3 is 14 residues long. Looked up from germline, CDR1 is SGHDN and CDR2 is FVKESK. The V gene lost 2 bases and the J gene lost 7 bases, with 14 bases spanning the gap. DNA of the CDR3: TGTGCCAGCAGCCAAACTACCGGGGCCTGTGGCTACACCTTC. Translation: CASSQTTGACGYTF. Complete variable domain (other parts from reference TRBV14 and TRBJ1-2): EAGVTQFPSHSVIEKGQTVTLRCDPISGHDNLYWYRRVMGKEIKFLLHFVKESKQDESGMPNNRFLAERTGGTYSTLKVQPAELEDSGVYFCASSQTTGACGYTFGSGTRLTVV.